The 2 T cell receptor beta chains given below trace back to one sample, sequenced in a study of T cell repertoires in cytomegalovirus infection. TCRdb processed the reads anew with MiXCR; each CDR3 protein has one entry. The sample includes 900,000 to 950,000 distinct CDR3 sequences, approximately 30% of them seen just once. What these receptors recognize is not known. The sample consisted of cultured CD8+ T cells from PBMCs, taken from culture after CMV antigen stimulation. The receptors were sampled from a human donor in good health (CMV status not recorded). Some clones in this sample may be carry-over from other donors' samples.

The chain couples TRBV29-1 to TRBJ2-1, with D unclear. V lost 1 base and J 0 bases, leaving 13 bases between the germline ends. The CDR3 runs to 16 residues. Per the germline V gene, CDR1 is SQVTM and CDR2 is ANQGSEA. This CDR3 reads CSVEGAVDSSYNEQFF. The CDR3 nucleotides read TGCAGCGTTGAAGGGGCCGTCGATAGCTCCTACAATGAGCAGTTCTTC.

A few counts support this clonotype. This sequence joins TRBV12-3 or TRBV12-4 and TRBJ1-3; no reliable D call. The CDR3 extends over 15 amino acids. Trimming cost V 3 bases and J 0 bases, with 9 bases left between them. This chain's CDR3 is CASSFRLGSGNTIYF. In DNA form, the CDR3 reads TGTGCCAGCAGTTTTCGACTGGGCTCTGGAAACACCATATATTTT.